The rows below give T cell receptor beta chains drawn from one sample of a study of shared clonotypes between healthy human individuals. This table comes from immunoSEQ multiplex PCR, and its TCRdb copy is limited to in-frame clones, with some not included. The sample carries hundreds of thousands of clones, about 91% recorded once. The source material was naive CD8+ T cells sorted from blood. The receptors here all came from a man aged 25-45 years in good health. Both conserved end residues are part of each CDR3. The D gene is left open where the match is weak. The size field is filled for only some rows; it gives once, few, many or a size class.

>NA|TRBV4-3|TRBJ2-2|NA
TGCGCCAGCAGCCAACGAATTGCAGGGGAACCCGGGGAGCTGTTTTTT
CASSQRIAGEPGELFF
>few|TRBV6-5|TRBJ1-1|NA
TGTGCCAGCAGGCCTGAGGGGTTGTGGAACACTGAAGCTTTCTTT
CASRPEGLWNTEAFF
>NA|TRBV27|TRBJ2-7|NA
TGTGCCAGCAGTTTACAGGTAGCGGACTCCTACGAGCAGTACTTC
CASSLQVADSYEQYF
>NA|TRBV2|TRBJ1-2|NA
TGTGCCTCCCAGGAGGAAGGGTTGAGAGGCTACACCTTC
CASQEEGLRGYTF
>NA|TRBV27|TRBJ2-7|NA
TGTGCCAGCAGTTTAGGGACTTCGGCCCCGAACGAGCAGTACTTC
CASSLGTSAPNEQYF
>NA|TRBV27|TRBJ2-1|NA
TGTGCCACCCGCAAGGTTAAATATTACAATGAGCAGTTCTTC
CATRKVKYYNEQFF
>NA|TRBV7-8|TRBJ2-7|NA
TGTGCCAGCAGCTTACGCAAGGGCTCCTACGAGCAGTACTTC
CASSLRKGSYEQYF
>NA|TRBV7-8|TRBJ2-7|NA
TGTGCCAGCAGCCCAACCGGGACGGGATACGAGCAGTACTTC
CASSPTGTGYEQYF
>NA|TRBV27|TRBJ2-7|TRBD1
TGTGCCAGCAGCCCCGGGACAGGCGTCGGCTACGAGCAGTACTTC
CASSPGTGVGYEQYF
>NA|TRBV7-2|TRBJ2-4|NA
TGTGCCAGCAGCTTAGTTCGTCCCCCTGTGGACATTCAGTACTTC
CASSLVRPPVDIQYF
>once|TRBV7-8|TRBJ2-7|TRBD1
TGTGCCAGCAGCGCTAGCAACAGGGGGCTCTACGAGCAGTACTTC
CASSASNRGLYEQYF
>NA|TRBV7-9|TRBJ2-7|TRBD1
TGTGCCAGCAGCTTTGACAGGGTGTCCTACGAGCAGTACTTC
CASSFDRVSYEQYF
>NA|TRBV28|TRBJ1-5|NA
TGTGCCAGCAGTTTTGCGGTTTGGCAGGGTAATCAGCCCCAGCATTTT
CASSFAVWQGNQPQHF
>NA|TRBV4-1|TRBJ1-1|NA
TGCGCCAGCAGCCAAGACTCAGGGATGAACACTGAAGCTTTCTTT
CASSQDSGMNTEAFF
>NA|TRBV28|TRBJ1-4|NA
TGTGCCAGCAGTTTAACAGCCTATAATGAAAAACTGTTTTTT
CASSLTAYNEKLFF
>NA|TRBV25-1|TRBJ2-7|TRBD1
TGTGCCAGCAGGGGGGACAGGGGGCTAAACGAGCAGTACTTC
CASRGDRGLNEQYF
>NA|TRBV7-9|TRBJ2-2|TRBD1
TGTGCCAGCAGCTTAGTTGGCGGTCAGGGGGTCGGCGGGGAGCTGTTTTTT
CASSLVGGQGVGGELFF
>NA|TRBV11-2|TRBJ2-1|NA
TGTGCCAGCAGCTTAGGCCCCGGAGGAAATGAGCAGTTCTTC
CASSLGPGGNEQFF
>NA|TRBV5-4|TRBJ2-1|NA
TGTGCCAGCAGCTTGGATCTGGCATGGGGCGACGACAATGAGCAGTTCTTC
CASSLDLAWGDDNEQFF
>NA|TRBV6-5|TRBJ1-1|NA
TGTGCCAGCAGTTATGGATCTTTCGCTGAAGCTTTCTTT
CASSYGSFAEAFF
>NA|TRBV5-4|TRBJ2-1|NA
TGTGCCAGCAGTGTTGTGGTGGCCCGCCTCGATTACAATGAGCAGTTCTTC
CASSVVVARLDYNEQFF
>NA|TRBV18|TRBJ2-1|NA
TGTGCCAGCTCACCGGTTCAGCCCCACAATGAGCAGTTCTTC
CASSPVQPHNEQFF
>NA|TRBV28|TRBJ2-7|TRBD1
TGTGCCAGCAGTTTTCTAAGGGACAGGACCTACGAGCAGTACTTC
CASSFLRDRTYEQYF
>NA|TRBV4-2|TRBJ2-7|NA
TGTGCCAGCAGCCAAGATCTTAACTACTACGAGCAGTACTTC
CASSQDLNYYEQYF
>NA|TRBV7-2|TRBJ2-3|TRBD2
TGTGCCAGCAGCTTCGGGCTAGCGGGAACAGATACGCAGTATTTT
CASSFGLAGTDTQYF
>NA|TRBV7-2|TRBJ1-1|NA
TGTGCCAGCAGCATAAATCAGGGGACGGGGACTGAAGCTTTCTTT
CASSINQGTGTEAFF
>NA|TRBV2|TRBJ2-7|TRBD1
TGTGCCAGCAGTGAAGCCTCGGACAGGGATGGCTACGAGCAGTACTTC
CASSEASDRDGYEQYF
>NA|TRBV25-1|TRBJ1-2|NA
TGTGCCAGCAGGCGGTCGGGGCCGGGTGGCTACACCTTC
CASRRSGPGGYTF
>NA|TRBV27|TRBJ2-7|NA
TGTGCCAGCAGTCCGGCAGAGGGGCGGGAGCAGTACTTC
CASSPAEGREQYF
>NA|TRBV28|TRBJ1-4|TRBD1
TGTGCCAGCAGCCTCAGACAGGGTTGGGATGAAAAACTGTTTTTT
CASSLRQGWDEKLFF
>NA|TRBV30|TRBJ2-3|NA
TGTGCCTGGAGGCGAGCAGATACGCAGTATTTT
CAWRRADTQYF
>NA|TRBV27|TRBJ2-7|NA
TGTGCCAGCAGTTCCTACAGGCCCCAGGTCCCCTACGAGCAGTACTTC
CASSSYRPQVPYEQYF
>NA|TRBV27|TRBJ2-1|NA
TGTGCCAGCAGTCAGGGACGTAAGGGCCCGGAGAGCTCCTACAATGAGCAGTTCTTC
CASSQGRKGPESSYNEQFF
>NA|TRBV5-5|TRBJ2-3|NA
TGTGCCAGCAGCTTGGAGTCAGCCGAAACAGATACGCAGTATTTT
CASSLESAETDTQYF
>NA|TRBV19|TRBJ1-2|NA
TGTGCCAGTAGTATAGGCCCCTCCGGGACCATCTCAAGGCCTGGTTTACCTGGCTACACCTTC
CASSIGPSGTISRPGLPGYTF
>once|TRBV5-4|TRBJ2-3|NA
TGTGCCAGCAGCTTGGACAGCCTATGGGGAGATACGCAGTATTTT
CASSLDSLWGDTQYF
>NA|TRBV4-1|TRBJ2-5|NA
TGCGCCAGCAGCCAAGAGGCCAGGTCGGGGCAAGAGACCCAGTACTTC
CASSQEARSGQETQYF
>NA|TRBV6-5|TRBJ2-6|NA
TGTGCCAGCAGTGCAGGGGCTGGGGCCAACGTCCTGACTTTC
CASSAGAGANVLTF
>NA|TRBV11-2|TRBJ2-1|NA
TGTGCCAGCAGCTTAGCCTATGAGCAGTTCTTC
CASSLAYEQFF
>NA|TRBV4-3|TRBJ2-2|NA
TGCGCCAGCAGCCAAGATGCGGGTCCCGGGGAGCTGTTTTTT
CASSQDAGPGELFF
>NA|TRBV11-2|TRBJ2-2|TRBD1
TGTGCCAGCAGCTACCGACAGGGGGCCTACACCGGGGAGCTGTTTTTT
CASSYRQGAYTGELFF
>NA|TRBV28|TRBJ2-3|TRBD1
TGTGCCAGCAGTGTGGGAAGGACAGGGATCGGCACAGATACGCAGTATTTT
CASSVGRTGIGTDTQYF
>NA|TRBV29-1|TRBJ2-3|TRBD2
TGCAGCGCCTTAGCGGGAGAGGATACGCAGTATTTT
CSALAGEDTQYF
>NA|TRBV6-5|TRBJ2-1|NA
TGTGCCAGCAGTTATGAGACTACACTCTCCTACAATGAGCAGTTCTTC
CASSYETTLSYNEQFF
>NA|TRBV19|TRBJ2-7|TRBD2
TGTGCCAGTAAAGGTAGCGGGATAGATTACGAGCAGTACTTC
CASKGSGIDYEQYF
>NA|TRBV4-1|TRBJ1-1|NA
TGCGCCAGCAGCTTGGACGGCACTGAAGCTTTCTTT
CASSLDGTEAFF
>NA|TRBV7-9|TRBJ2-5|TRBD1
TGTGCCAGCAGCCCGACAGGGGTCCAGGAGACCCAGTACTTC
CASSPTGVQETQYF
>once|TRBV30|TRBJ2-1|TRBD1
TGTGCCTGGAGGTTGACAGGGACGCTACACAATGAGCAGTTCTTC
CAWRLTGTLHNEQFF